The sequence of this T cell receptor beta chain was determined in a study of CXCR3-negative and CXCR3-positive naive CD8 T cells. Study conclusions and caveats: A higher hydrophobicity marked the TRB CDR3s of CXCR3-positive naive cells versus CXCR3-negative naive cells. Memory CD8+ T cell repertoires were far less diverse than both naive subsets. Naive CXCR3-negative and CXCR3-positive cells had similar TRBV-TRBJ usage; memory differed.

Definition of naive CD8+ T cells rested on a CD45RO-CCR7+CD27+CD95- profile. In the case of this clonotype: Antigen specificity is unknown.

There are 17 residues in the CDR3. Germline CDR1 and CDR2: SGHAT and FQNNGV. The authors prepared UMI-labeled TRB cDNA libraries by 5' RACE. Reanalyzing the 5' RACE reads, TCRdb keeps one entry per CDR3 protein, without DNA. The record lists 150,000 to 180,000 distinct CDR3 sequences, of which the ten most abundant hold approximately 0.5%. Sequenced input: naive CXCR3+ CD8+ T cells from blood. Specified subset: CD45RO-CCR7+CD27+CD95- naive CD8+ T cells expressing CXCR3 (TNR3+). This chain joins TRBV11-2 and TRBJ2-3; TCRdb lists TRBD2, though no DNA is available to test this call. The clonotype originates from a human donor in good health. Some clones in this sample may be carry-over from other donors' samples. The CDR3 loop is CASSGMGLVWRTDTQYF. The full variable domain, rest sourced from reference TRBV11-2 and TRBJ2-3, is EAGVAQSPRYKIIEKRQSVAFWCNPISGHATLYWYQQILGQGPKLLIQFQNNGVVDDSQLPKDRFSAERLKGVDSTLKIQPAKLEDSAVYLCASSGMGLVWRTDTQYFGPGTRLTVL.